This T cell receptor beta chain was captured in a study of beta chain features in type 1 diabetes. Study in general: Summed over all samples, the examined sorted cells came to under 110,000,000. Study-wide results and caveats: Among patients with Type 1 diabetes, TCRB CDR3s were moderately but significantly shorter in every one of the four CD4+ subsets.

The authors reverse transcribed all of the isolated RNA, so sequencing captured expressed TCRB transcripts. Some clones are missing from TCRdb's copy, which holds only in-frame ones; the method was immunoSEQ multiplex PCR. Of 500,000 to 800,000 clones listed, approximately 13% were seen once; the top ten hold 0.095% to 0.15%. CD4+ naive, central memory, regulatory and stem cell-like memory subsets were isolated by sorting on CD45RO/CCR7/CD25/CD127/CD95/CD27. Purities over 98% were achieved in all sorted populations. Of note for this clone: The target antigen is unknown.

Between the trimmed V and J ends, which lost 3 bases and 5 bases, there was a span of 19 bases. Germline V gives CDR1 KGHSH, CDR2 LQKENI. The CDR3 covers 16 residues. The sequence was collected from a man under 40 with type 1 diabetes. Sequencing input: naive CD4+ T cells from blood. The chain has TRBV18 and TRBJ2-5, with D possibly matching TRBD2 (6 bases). The CDR3 is CASSPQAGTARETQYF. The DNA for the CDR3 is TGTGCCAGCTCACCGCAGGCGGGGACCGCCCGTGAGACCCAGTACTTC.